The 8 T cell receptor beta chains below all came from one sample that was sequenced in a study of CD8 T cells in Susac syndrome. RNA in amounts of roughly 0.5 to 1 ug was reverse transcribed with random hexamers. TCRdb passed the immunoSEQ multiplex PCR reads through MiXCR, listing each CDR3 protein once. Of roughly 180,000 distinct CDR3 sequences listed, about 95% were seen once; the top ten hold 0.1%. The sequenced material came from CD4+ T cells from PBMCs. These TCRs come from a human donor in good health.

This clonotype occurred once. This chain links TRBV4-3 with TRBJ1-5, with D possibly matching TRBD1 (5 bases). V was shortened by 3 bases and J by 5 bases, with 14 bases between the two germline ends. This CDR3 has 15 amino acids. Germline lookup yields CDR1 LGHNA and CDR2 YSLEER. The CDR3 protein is CASSHRAMGDQPQHF. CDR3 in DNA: TGCGCCAGCAGCCACCGGGCCATGGGGGATCAGCCCCAGCATTTT.

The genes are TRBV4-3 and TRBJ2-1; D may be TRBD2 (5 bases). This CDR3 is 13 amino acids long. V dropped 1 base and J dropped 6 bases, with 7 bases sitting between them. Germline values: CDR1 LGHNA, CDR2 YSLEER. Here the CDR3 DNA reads TGCGCCAGCAGCCAAGGGCGGGCCAATGAGCAGTTCTTC. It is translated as CASSQGRANEQFF.

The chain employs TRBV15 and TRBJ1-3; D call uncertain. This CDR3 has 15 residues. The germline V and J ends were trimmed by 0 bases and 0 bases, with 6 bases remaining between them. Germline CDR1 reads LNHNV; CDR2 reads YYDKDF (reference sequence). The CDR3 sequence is CATSRETSSGNTIYF. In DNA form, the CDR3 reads TGTGCCACCAGCAGAGAAACAAGCTCTGGAAACACCATATATTTT. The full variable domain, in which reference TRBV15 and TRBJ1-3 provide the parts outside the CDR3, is DAMVIQNPRYQVTQFGKPVTLSCSQTLNHNVMYWYQQKSSQAPKLLFHYYDKDFNNEADTPDNFQSRRPNTSFCFLDIRSPGLGDTAMYLCATSRETSSGNTIYFGEGSWLTVV.

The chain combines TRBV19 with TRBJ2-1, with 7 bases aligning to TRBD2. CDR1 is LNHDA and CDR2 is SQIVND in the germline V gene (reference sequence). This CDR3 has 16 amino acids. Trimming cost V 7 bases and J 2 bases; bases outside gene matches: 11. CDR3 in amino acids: CASKREAGVAYNEQFF. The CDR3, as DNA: TGTGCCAGTAAGAGGGAGGCGGGAGTCGCCTACAATGAGCAGTTCTTC.

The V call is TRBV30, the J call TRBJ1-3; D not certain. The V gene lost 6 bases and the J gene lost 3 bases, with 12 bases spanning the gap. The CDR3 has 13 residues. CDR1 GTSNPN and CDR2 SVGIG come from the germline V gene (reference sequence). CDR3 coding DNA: TGTGCCTGTTACGACTGGAATGGAAACACCATATATTTT. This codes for CACYDWNGNTIYF.

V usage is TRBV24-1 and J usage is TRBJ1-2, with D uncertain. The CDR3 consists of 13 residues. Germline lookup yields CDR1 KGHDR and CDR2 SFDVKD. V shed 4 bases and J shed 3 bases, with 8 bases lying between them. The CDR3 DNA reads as TGTGCCACCAGTGACGGTCCTGACTATGGCTACACCTTC. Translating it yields CATSDGPDYGYTF.

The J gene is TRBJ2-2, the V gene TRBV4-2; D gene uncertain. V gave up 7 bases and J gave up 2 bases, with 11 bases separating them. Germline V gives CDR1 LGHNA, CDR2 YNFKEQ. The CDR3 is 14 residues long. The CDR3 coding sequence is TGTGCCAGCAACTCGGAAGGAAACACCGGGGAGCTGTTTTTT. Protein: CASNSEGNTGELFF.

In nucleotides, the CDR3 is TGTGCCAGCAGCGAGGACGGGAGACTCACCGGGGAGCTGTTTTTT. It specifies CASSEDGRLTGELFF. V is TRBV9 and J is TRBJ2-2; a weak D match, TRBD2 (6 bases). The CDR3 sequence is 15 residues long. Germline V lookup: CDR1 SGDLS, CDR2 YYNGEE. The V end was cut by 3 bases, the J end by 4 bases, with 13 bases between.